The 10 T cell receptor beta chains below come from one sample, sequenced in a study of control samples from healthy donors and cancer patients. The protocol was immunoSEQ multiplex PCR, while the TCRdb copy is restricted to in-frame clones and leaves out a portion. The table has roughly 81,000 clones, around 84% seen once. Material for sequencing was PBMCs. The source of these receptors is a man in his fifties or sixties with head and neck cancer.

V usage is TRBV27 and J usage is TRBJ1-5; 8 bases are a match to TRBD1. Per germline, CDR1 MNHEY and CDR2 SMNVEV (reference sequence). With 5 bases clipped from V and 7 bases from J, the junction kept 7 bases outside the gene matches. The CDR3 sequence is 14 residues long. The CDR3 DNA sequence: TGTGCCAGCAGTCCGACAGGGGCCTGGCAGCCCCAGCATTTT. Amino acids: CASSPTGAWQPQHF.

V is TRBV6-5 and J is TRBJ1-4; no firm D call. The CDR3 totals 15 residues. The V end lost 7 bases, the J end lost 4 bases, and 16 bases lay between the germline ends. Germline CDR1 reads MNHEY; CDR2 reads SVGAGI. Here the CDR3 reads CASILLGSLNEKLFF. The CDR3 coding sequence is TGTGCCAGCATTCTTTTAGGCAGCCTTAATGAAAAACTGTTTTTT.

This clone has just one count. This chain joins TRBV5-1 and TRBJ1-1; no clear D. The germline gives CDR1 SGHRS, CDR2 YFSETQ. This CDR3 comprises 15 residues. V was trimmed by 0 bases and J by 2 bases, leaving 11 bases between them. The CDR3 DNA is TGCGCCAGCAGCTTGGGCTCCACACTCAACACTGAAGCTTTCTTT. This gives the protein CASSLGSTLNTEAFF. Drawing the rest from reference TRBV5-1 and TRBJ1-1, the complete variable domain is KAGVTQTPRYLIKTRGQQVTLSCSPISGHRSVSWYQQTPGQGLQFLFEYFSETQRNKGNFPGRFSGRQFSNSRSEMNVSTLELGDSALYLCASSLGSTLNTEAFFGQGTRLTVV.

V is TRBV5-1 and J is TRBJ2-5, with D possibly matching TRBD2 (6 bases). Germline CDR1 is SGHRS and CDR2 is YFSETQ. CDR3 length equals 17 residues. Trimming took off 1 base at V and 2 bases at J, with 18 bases between the two ends. CDR3 in amino acids: CASSLRSGQRAQETQYF. DNA of the CDR3: TGCGCCAGCAGCTTGAGGTCTGGGCAGCGGGCTCAAGAGACCCAGTACTTC.

J is TRBJ2-1 and V is TRBV6-1; TRBD2 is a possible D gene (6 bases). The ends were cut back, 3 bases at V and 5 bases at J, with 11 bases in the middle. This CDR3 spans 14 amino acids. Germline V gene data show CDR1 as MNHNS and CDR2 as SASEGT. The CDR3 loop is CASSELAVDNEQFF. DNA of the CDR3: TGTGCCAGCAGTGAGTTAGCGGTAGACAATGAGCAGTTCTTC.

V usage is TRBV2 and J usage is TRBJ1-6; 7 bases align to TRBD1. Trimming cost V 4 bases and J 7 bases; bases outside gene matches: 4. The CDR3 is 14 residues long. Germline V gene sequence: CDR1 SNHLY, CDR2 FYNNEI. The CDR3 sequence is CASSGTGQNSPLHF. CDR3 nucleotide sequence: TGTGCCAGCAGTGGGACAGGTCAAAATTCACCCCTCCACTTT. Together with reference TRBV2 and TRBJ1-6, the CDR3 gives the full variable domain: EPEVTQTPSHQVTQMGQEVILRCVPISNHLYFYWYRQILGQKVEFLVSFYNNEISEKSEIFDDQFSVERPDGSNFTLKIRSTKLEDSAMYFCASSGTGQNSPLHFGNGTRLTVT.

This CDR3 reads CASSLEPGPTEAFF. DNA for the CDR3: TGCGCCAGCAGCTTGGAGCCAGGGCCAACTGAAGCTTTCTTT. The J gene is TRBJ1-1, the V gene TRBV5-1; D possibly corresponds to TRBD1 (5 bases). This CDR3 is built from 14 residues. Deletions cut 0 bases from V and 5 bases from J, with 11 bases between. The germline gives CDR1 SGHRS, CDR2 YFSETQ.

The rearrangement uses TRBV5-8 and TRBJ2-2, with 12 bases fitting TRBD2. This CDR3 contains 17 residues. V lost 4 bases to trimming and J lost 4 bases; unmatched junction nucleotides: 8. Germline V lookup: CDR1 SGHTS, CDR2 YDEGEE. This CDR3 reads CASSRSGTSGPTGELFF. The CDR3 DNA follows: TGTGCCAGCAGCCGAAGCGGGACTAGCGGGCCCACCGGGGAGCTGTTTTTT.

V usage is TRBV18 and J usage is TRBJ2-5; TRBD2 matches 8 bases. Germline loops: CDR1 KGHSH, CDR2 LQKENI. Unmatched junction bases numbered 5, after V lost 3 bases and J lost 5 bases. The CDR3 is made up of 14 amino acids. CDR3 loop: CASSPPTGGETQYF. The CDR3 DNA is TGTGCCAGCTCACCTCCGACGGGAGGGGAGACCCAGTACTTC.

The V call is TRBV29-1, the J call TRBJ2-1; TRBD2 aligns across 9 bases. Germline CDR1 and CDR2: SQVTM and ANQGSEA. CDR3 length: 14 residues. V trimming: 7 bases; J trimming: 5 bases; junction bases outside the gene matches: 9. The chain's CDR3 is CSASLAGAHNEQFF. The CDR3 DNA sequence: TGCAGCGCTTCGTTAGCGGGAGCCCACAATGAGCAGTTCTTC.